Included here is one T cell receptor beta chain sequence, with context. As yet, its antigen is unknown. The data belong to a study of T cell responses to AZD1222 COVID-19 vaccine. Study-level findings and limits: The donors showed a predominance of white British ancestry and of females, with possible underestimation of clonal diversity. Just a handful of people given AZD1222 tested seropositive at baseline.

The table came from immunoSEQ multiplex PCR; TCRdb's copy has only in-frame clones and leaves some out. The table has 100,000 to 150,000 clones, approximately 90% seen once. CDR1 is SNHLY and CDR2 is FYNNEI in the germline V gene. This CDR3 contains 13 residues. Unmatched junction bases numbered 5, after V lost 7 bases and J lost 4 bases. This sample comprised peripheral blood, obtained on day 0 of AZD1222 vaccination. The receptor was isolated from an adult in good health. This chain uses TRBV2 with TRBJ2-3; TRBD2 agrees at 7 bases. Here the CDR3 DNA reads TGTGCCAGCACCCCCGGGGGGTCAGATACGCAGTATTTT. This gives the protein CASTPGGSDTQYF. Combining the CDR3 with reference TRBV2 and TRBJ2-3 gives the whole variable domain EPEVTQTPSHQVTQMGQEVILRCVPISNHLYFYWYRQILGQKVEFLVSFYNNEISEKSEIFDDQFSVERPDGSNFTLKIRSTKLEDSAMYFCASTPGGSDTQYFGPGTRLTVL.